This TCR beta chain was recovered during a study of T cells after yellow fever vaccination. There are a few counts of this clonotype. TCRdb re-called the 5' RACE reads through MiXCR, storing one row per CDR3 protein. This table holds 450,000 to 600,000 distinct CDR3 sequences, roughly a sixth found once. The J segment lost 7 bases and the V segment lost 6 bases, leaving 4 bases of the junction unmatched. Germline loops: CDR1 MNHEY, CDR2 SMNVEV (reference sequence). The CDR3 runs to 13 residues. Sample: PBMCs, taken around 5 days after the first yellow fever vaccination. The TCR originated in a man in his late teens or twenties who received the YFV17D yellow fever vaccine. This rearrangement joins TRBV27 to TRBJ2-4; 9 bases are shared with TRBD1. As DNA, the CDR3 is TGTGCCAGCAGACGGGACAGGGTGAACATTCAGTACTTC. Its translation: CASRRDRVNIQYF.